This T cell receptor (beta chain) was sequenced for a study of regulatory T cells in long-lasting Graves disease. The CDR3 spans 19 residues. Germline assignment: CDR1 MDHEN and CDR2 SYDVKM. Trimming removed 7 bases at V and 0 bases at J, with 22 bases between. To make TCR beta libraries, researchers used iRepertoire HTBI primers and Arm-PCR of CDR3 regions. How the authors handled the data: Identification yielded 60 or so TRBV and over eleven TRBJ segments across samples. TCRdb reprocessed the multiplex PCR reads via MiXCR and lists one record per CDR3 protein. TCRdb, not the authors, supplied the V and J calls. Of some 460,000 distinct CDR3 sequences in the sample, roughly 15% were seen once. Turning to this clonotype: Its target is not known.

Time point of the sample: newly diagnosed GD, antithyroid drugs for less than 3 months. After RNA was extracted from PBMCs, the TCR library was made from it. Study-wide findings and caveats: New patients shared fewer public clonotypes (about 1,000) than persistent patients did (approximately 2,700).

The data also belong to a second study, concerning T cells in Graves' hyperthyroidism and ophthalmopathy. That paper states: Patients aged 18 to 65 had newly diagnosed hyperthyroidism of under 2 months' duration. The study used the HTBI primer set for a first-round RT-PCR of the TCR CDR3.

V gene TRBV28 combines with J gene TRBJ1-6; D remains unclear. Sample: peripheral blood mononuclear cells (PBMCs), taken at new diagnosis, from a patient treated with antithyroid drugs. The TCR was taken from a man aged 40-49 years with Graves disease. CDR3 sequence: CASTLAPGRESSYNSPLHF. The CDR3 DNA reads TGTGCCAGCACCCTGGCCCCTGGAAGGGAGAGCTCCTATAATTCACCCCTCCACTTT.